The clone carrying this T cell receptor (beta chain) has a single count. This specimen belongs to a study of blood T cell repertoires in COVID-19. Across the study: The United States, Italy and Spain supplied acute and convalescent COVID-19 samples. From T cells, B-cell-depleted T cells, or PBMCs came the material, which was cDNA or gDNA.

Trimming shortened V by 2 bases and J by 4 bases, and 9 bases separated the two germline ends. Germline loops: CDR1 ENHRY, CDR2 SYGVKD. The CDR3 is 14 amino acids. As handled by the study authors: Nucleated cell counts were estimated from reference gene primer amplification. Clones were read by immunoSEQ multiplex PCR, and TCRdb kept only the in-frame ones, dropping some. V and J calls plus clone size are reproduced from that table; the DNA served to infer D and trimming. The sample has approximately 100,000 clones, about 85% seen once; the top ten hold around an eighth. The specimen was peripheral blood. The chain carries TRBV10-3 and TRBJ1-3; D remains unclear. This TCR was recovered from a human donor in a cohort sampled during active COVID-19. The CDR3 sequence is CAISERESGNTIYF. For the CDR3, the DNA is TGTGCCATCAGTGAGAGGGAGTCCGGAAACACCATATATTTT.